One sample yielded the 27 T cell receptor beta chains listed below, sequenced in a study of Ad26.COV2.S vaccination and SARS-CoV-2 variants. The table came from immunoSEQ multiplex PCR; TCRdb's copy has only in-frame clones and leaves some out. The table shows roughly 350,000 clones, with around 86% occurring only once. This sample's treatment: about 20 received Ad26.COV2.S at low or high dose, single or two shots; about 5 received placebo; per-sample allocation not given. Repertoires come from day 63 after the first vaccine or placebo injection. The material sequenced was peripheral blood, taken in a trial of Ad26.COV2.S vaccine versus placebo. The receptors shown here come from a person aged 18 to 65 who received the Ad26.COV2.S COVID-19 vaccine or a placebo.

CDR3 region: CASSQERGGPYEQYF. As DNA, the CDR3 is TGTGCCAGCAGCCAAGAACGTGGGGGCCCCTACGAGCAGTACTTC. The chain combines TRBV3-1 (or the pseudogene TRBV3-2) with TRBJ2-7, with D maybe TRBD1 (6 bases). Germline V gene lookup returns CDR1 LGHDT and CDR2 YNNKEL (reference sequence). There are 15 residues in the CDR3. The V and J ends lost 0 bases and 2 bases respectively, with 11 bases between them.

The chain carries TRBV30 and TRBJ2-1, with a possible D match to TRBD1 (5 bases). The CDR3 length is 11 residues. V was cut by 4 bases and J by 12 bases, with 13 bases left in between. Germline-derived CDR1 and CDR2 are GTSNPN and SVGIG (reference sequence). CDR3 region: CAWNVLQGQFF. As DNA, the CDR3 is TGTGCCTGGAACGTTCTCCAGGGGCAGTTCTTC.

CDR3 nucleotides: TGTGCCAGCTCAGTCCGGGACCTTTACTACGAGCAGTACTTC. Translated, it gives CASSVRDLYYEQYF. The chain carries TRBV18 and TRBJ2-7; D is tentatively TRBD1 or TRBD2 (5 bases each). The CDR3 covers 14 residues. V was pared by 5 bases and J by 3 bases, with 14 bases between. Germline CDR1 and CDR2: KGHSH and LQKENI.

The chain uses TRBV10-3 and TRBJ1-1; possibly TRBD1 for D (5 bases). The germline CDR1 and CDR2 sequences are ENHRY and SYGVKD. Trimming left V 6 bases short and J 0 bases short, with 11 bases between. There are 14 residues in the CDR3. The CDR3 sequence is CAIRAGTVNTEAFF. The CDR3 region has the DNA TGTGCCATCAGGGCCGGGACGGTGAACACTGAAGCTTTCTTT.

The chain couples TRBV30 to TRBJ1-1; D perhaps matches TRBD1 (5 bases). V lost 1 base and J 6 bases, leaving 9 bases between the germline ends. This CDR3 has 12 amino acids. Per the germline V gene, CDR1 is GTSNPN and CDR2 is SVGIG (reference sequence). The CDR3 spells CAWSGGEAEAFF. The CDR3 DNA reads as TGTGCCTGGAGTGGGGGGGAGGCTGAAGCTTTCTTT. The variable domain in full, completed from reference TRBV30 and TRBJ1-1, reads SQTIHQWPATLVQPVGSPLSLECTVEGTSNPNLYWYRQAAGRGLQLLFYSVGIGQISSEVPQNLSASRPQDRQFILSSKKLLLSDSGFYLCAWSGGEAEAFFGQGTRLTVV.

In its sample, this clone was seen once. V gene TRBV7-2 combines with J gene TRBJ2-1; possibly TRBD1 for D (6 bases). Germline assignment: CDR1 SGHTA and CDR2 FQGNSA. Trimming took 4 bases from V and 6 from J, leaving 16 bases between them. This CDR3 is built from 15 residues. For the CDR3, the DNA is TGTGCCAGCAGCTCCCCTGGGGGCCTAGGCAATGAGCAGTTCTTC. Translated, it gives CASSSPGGLGNEQFF.

The V call is TRBV5-1, the J call TRBJ2-2; D uncertain. Trimming shortened V by 5 bases and J by 1 base, and 3 bases separated the two germline ends. This CDR3 is built from 12 residues. Germline V CDR1 and CDR2: SGHRS, YFSETQ. Written as DNA, the CDR3 is TGCGCCAGCAGATGGAACACCGGGGAGCTGTTTTTT. This encodes CASRWNTGELFF.

This clone is a singleton in its sample. This sequence joins TRBV7-9 and TRBJ1-5, with unresolved D. CDR1 is SEHNR, CDR2 FQNEAQ, per germline (reference sequence). V was shortened by 3 bases and J by 5 bases, with 5 bases between the two germline ends. This CDR3 is built from 12 residues. The CDR3 nucleotides are TGTGCCAGCAGCTTTCAGGATCAGCCCCAGCATTTT. This translates into CASSFQDQPQHF.

The chain links TRBV13 to TRBJ2-7; D not resolved. Germline V gene lookup returns CDR1 PRHDT and CDR2 FYEKMQ (reference sequence). Trimming removed 0 bases from V and 0 bases from J, with 15 bases in between. This CDR3 has 17 residues. The CDR3 spells CASSLGAGPQYSYEQYF. CDR3 in DNA: TGTGCCAGCAGCTTAGGAGCCGGGCCTCAATACTCCTACGAGCAGTACTTC.

The gene calls are TRBV9 and TRBJ2-7; D perhaps matches TRBD2 (6 bases). This CDR3 comprises 15 residues. The germline V and J ends were trimmed by 1 base and 2 bases, with 13 bases remaining between them. Germline values: CDR1 SGDLS, CDR2 YYNGEE. CDR3 nucleotide sequence: TGTGCCAGCAGCGTATCCCTGACGGGGGCCTACGAGCAGTACTTC. This sequence encodes CASSVSLTGAYEQYF.

A few counts support this clone. The genes are TRBV11-3 and TRBJ2-5; the D is unclear. Germline loops: CDR1 SGHNT, CDR2 YENEEA. V was shortened by 2 bases and J by 4 bases, with 8 bases between the two germline ends. The CDR3 covers 13 residues. The CDR3 loop reads CASSLSSRETQYF. The CDR3 nucleotides are TGTGCCAGCAGCTTAAGTAGTCGAGAGACCCAGTACTTC.

The chain couples TRBV14 to TRBJ1-2; D gene ambiguous. The CDR3 consists of 13 residues. Per germline, CDR1 SGHDN and CDR2 FVKESK. The V and J ends lost 5 bases and 4 bases respectively, with 11 bases between them. This CDR3 is CASSKGLSYGYTF. CDR3 sequence (DNA): TGTGCCAGCAGCAAGGGTCTTAGCTATGGCTACACCTTC.

This clone was recorded once. The rearrangement joins TRBV19 to TRBJ2-7; 7 bases are a match to TRBD1. The CDR3 is made up of 15 amino acids. Losses at the gene ends were 4 bases for V and 3 bases for J; bases not matched to a gene: 9. The germline gives CDR1 LNHDA, CDR2 SQIVND (reference sequence). Here the CDR3 DNA reads TGTGCCAGTAGTACCCGAGGGGACAGATTCTACGAGCAGTACTTC. Protein product: CASSTRGDRFYEQYF.

This clone has only a few counts. The chain recombines TRBV7-9 with TRBJ1-1; TRBD1 might be the D (5 bases). The CDR3 consists of 13 residues. Germline CDR1 is SEHNR and CDR2 is FQNEAQ (reference sequence). With 4 bases removed from V and 10 bases from J, the gap between germline ends came to 16 bases. In nucleotides, the CDR3 is TGTGCCAGCAGCTATCCAGGGAACCTAAGAGCTTTCTTT. This gives the protein CASSYPGNLRAFF.

The rearrangement uses TRBV6-5 and TRBJ1-4; weak D call: TRBD1 (6 bases). Per germline, CDR1 MNHEY and CDR2 SVGAGI. Trimming cost V 5 bases and J 2 bases, with 12 bases left between them. CDR3 size: 15 residues. The CDR3 DNA sequence: TGTGCCAGCAGTAACAGGGTAGCGACTAATGAAAAACTGTTTTTT. As protein: CASSNRVATNEKLFF.

V usage is TRBV28 and J usage is TRBJ1-4, with D perhaps matching TRBD1 (6 bases). In germline, CDR1 is MDHEN, CDR2 SYDVKM. Trimming took 5 bases from V and 7 from J, leaving 20 bases between them. The CDR3 contains 16 residues. The CDR3 coding sequence is TGTGCCAGCAGTCGACGTGGACAGCTCGGGGGTGAAAAACTGTTTTTT. It translates to CASSRRGQLGGEKLFF.

The chain links TRBV5-4 to TRBJ1-3; possible D gene TRBD1, 6 bases. The CDR3 has 15 residues. V lost 0 bases, J lost 2 bases, and 9 bases lay in between. Germline loops: CDR1 SGHNT, CDR2 YYREEE (reference sequence). The CDR3 sequence: CASSLGAGAGNTIYF. The CDR3 nucleotides are TGTGCCAGCAGCTTGGGGGCAGGGGCTGGAAACACCATATATTTT.

The gene calls are TRBV24-1 and TRBJ2-1; maybe TRBD2 (5 bases). This CDR3 comprises 13 residues. Germline V gene sequence: CDR1 KGHDR, CDR2 SFDVKD. The V and J ends lost 4 bases and 9 bases respectively, with 12 bases between them. This CDR3 is CATSDPLLGEQFF. In DNA form, the CDR3 reads TGTGCCACCAGTGACCCCTTACTAGGTGAGCAGTTCTTC.

The genes are TRBV7-3 and TRBJ2-5; 7 nucleotides line up with TRBD2. CDR1 is SGHTA, CDR2 FQGTGA, per germline. CDR3 length: 15 residues. J lost 2 bases, V lost 1 base, and 4 bases had no gene match. CDR3 bases: TGTGCCAGCAGCTTAAGCGGGGGTAGGCAAGAGACCCAGTACTTC. This gives the protein CASSLSGGRQETQYF.

The V call is TRBV20-1, the J call TRBJ2-3; maybe TRBD1 (6 bases). V lost 7 bases and J lost 5, with 10 bases in between. Germline V gene data show CDR1 as DFQATT and CDR2 as SNEGSKA (reference sequence). The length of the CDR3 is 11 residues. CDR3 residues: CSVLQGDTQYF. CDR3 in DNA: TGCAGTGTTCTACAGGGAGATACGCAGTATTTT.

This clone was seen just once. This chain links TRBV27 with TRBJ1-2, with D possibly being TRBD1 (6 bases). The CDR3 runs 14 residues. The germline V gene encodes CDR1 MNHEY and CDR2 SMNVEV (reference sequence). V shed 5 bases and J shed 5 bases, with 15 bases lying between them. DNA of the CDR3: TGTGCCAGCAGTCCCATCGGGGGGGCGTATGGCTACACCTTC. Its protein product is CASSPIGGAYGYTF.

V and J are TRBV5-1 and TRBJ2-5, with D possibly TRBD1 on 5 matching bases. There are 14 residues in the CDR3. Germline-derived CDR1 and CDR2 are SGHRS and YFSETQ. V gave up 4 bases and J gave up 1 base, with 11 bases separating them. The CDR3: CASSDTGFQETQYF. The CDR3 DNA follows: TGCGCCAGCAGCGATACAGGATTCCAAGAGACCCAGTACTTC.

The CDR3: CAWSASNSPLHF. The CDR3 coding sequence is TGTGCCTGGAGTGCTAGTAATTCACCCCTCCACTTT. V and J are TRBV30 and TRBJ1-6; no definite D call. The germline CDR1 and CDR2 sequences are GTSNPN and SVGIG (reference sequence). V was shortened by 1 base and J by 6 bases, with 4 bases between the two germline ends. The CDR3 is 12 amino acids.

This chain connects TRBV19 to TRBJ1-6, with D perhaps matching TRBD1 (5 bases). CDR1 and CDR2 (germline): LNHDA, SQIVND (reference sequence). This CDR3 contains 15 residues. V was trimmed by 5 bases and J by 4 bases, leaving 12 bases between them. The CDR3 reads CASSPQTAYNSPLHF. The CDR3 DNA follows: TGTGCCAGTAGTCCCCAGACAGCATATAATTCACCCCTCCACTTT.

The V and J genes are TRBV6-5 and TRBJ2-7, with a tentative D call TRBD2 (5 bases). The length of the CDR3 is 14 residues. The V end was cut by 5 bases, the J end by 3 bases, with 14 bases between. From germline, CDR1 is MNHEY and CDR2 SVGAGI. The CDR3: CASSRETGGYEQYF. CDR3 coding DNA: TGTGCCAGCAGTCGGGAAACCGGTGGCTACGAGCAGTACTTC.

The genes are TRBV19 and TRBJ1-2, with D possibly TRBD1 on 5 matching bases. The CDR3 is 15 residues long. Trimming removed 7 bases at V and 2 bases at J, with 17 bases between. Germline V gene sequence: CDR1 LNHDA, CDR2 SQIVND (reference sequence). The CDR3 here is CASIPPEGANYGYTF. The CDR3 nucleotides read TGTGCCAGTATCCCCCCTGAAGGGGCAAACTATGGCTACACCTTC.

The chain carries TRBV7-2 and TRBJ1-2; D not certain. The CDR3 is 15 residues long. Per germline, CDR1 SGHTA and CDR2 FQGNSA. Trimming removed 5 bases from V and 5 bases from J, with 18 bases in between. As DNA, the CDR3 is TGTGCCAGCAGCGCCTCCCAGGCTCCCGGATATGGCTACACCTTC. It is translated as CASSASQAPGYGYTF. Drawing the rest from reference TRBV7-2 and TRBJ1-2, the complete variable domain is GAGVSQSPSNKVTEKGKDVELRCDPISGHTALYWYRQSLGQGLEFLIYFQGNSAPDKSGLPSDRFSAERTGGSVSTLTIQRTQQEDSAVYLCASSASQAPGYGYTFGSGTRLTVV.